This TCR beta chain was captured by sequencing in a study of blood T cells in healthy people across ages. Losses at the gene ends were 0 bases for V and 3 bases for J; bases not matched to a gene: 4. The CDR3 sequence is 16 residues long. Germline V lookup: CDR1 LGHNA, CDR2 YNFKEQ. Turning to this clonotype: The antigen is not known. Possible read error: a much larger clone is one base away.

Each donor's blood draw was 7.5 to 10 milliliters of peripheral blood. Isolation recovered at least 7 million PBMCs from every sample. Overall study results and limits: Among long-lived donors, naive CD4+ cells were more numerous and diversity higher than in aged donors.

The use of a sample-barcoded 5' primer and a J-beta primer mix characterized a second PCR of roughly 6 to 11 cycles. TCRdb itself ran the 5' RACE reads through MiXCR, one entry per CDR3 protein. The sample gives fewer than 900,000 distinct CDR3 sequences, approximately 35% of which show up once; over 10% is in the top ten. The chain joins TRBV4-2 to TRBJ2-1, with 8 bases lining up with TRBD2. The source is a man aged 18 to 35 in good health. Sequencing was done on a sample of blood. The CDR3 spells CASSQDYGGVYNEQFF. CDR3 nucleotides: TGTGCCAGCAGCCAAGATTACGGGGGGGTCTACAATGAGCAGTTCTTC.